This is a list of T cell receptor beta chains from one sample in a study of identical twins. Each CDR3 protein is one row after TCRdb ran MiXCR on the 5' RACE reads. This table holds fewer than 900,000 distinct CDR3 sequences, around 20% found once. These data also featured in a second study, about T cells expressing NK-cell markers.

Sequencing input: PBMCs. The receptors originated from a woman aged 18-30 years in good health. Both conserved end residues are part of each CDR3. The order of the fields is CDR3 protein, CDR3 DNA, clone size, J gene, D gene, V gene. A D gene is named only where the DNA matches it firmly. A row's size may be missing; if present it is once, few, many or a size class.

CSVIATGDSYEQYF,TGCAGCGTGATAGCTACAGGGGACTCCTACGAGCAGTACTTC,NA,TRBJ2-7,TRBD1,TRBV29-1
CAISESSQATGELFF,TGTGCCATCAGTGAGTCGAGTCAAGCCACCGGGGAGCTGTTTTTT,few,TRBJ2-2,NA,TRBV10-3
CASRDCRNQPQHF,TGTGCCAGCCGGGACTGTCGCAATCAGCCCCAGCATTTT,few,TRBJ1-5,NA,TRBV21-1
CSAGIRAGVAYNEQFF,TGCAGTGCTGGAATCCGAGCGGGAGTTGCCTACAATGAGCAGTTCTTC,NA,TRBJ2-1,TRBD2,TRBV20-1
CSARRTGAGANVLTF,TGCAGTGCTCGCCGCACAGGGGCTGGGGCCAACGTCCTGACTTTC,few,TRBJ2-6,TRBD1,TRBV20-1
CSVEDHDRVTYNEQFF,TGCAGCGTTGAAGACCATGACAGGGTAACCTACAATGAGCAGTTCTTC,few,TRBJ2-1,TRBD1,TRBV29-1
CASSLRDRGINEQFF,TGTGCCAGCAGCCTCCGGGACAGGGGGATCAATGAGCAGTTCTTC,NA,TRBJ2-1,TRBD1,TRBV3-1
CASIDRTSWGDTQYF,TGTGCCAGCATTGACCGGACTAGCTGGGGAGATACGCAGTATTTT,few,TRBJ2-3,TRBD2,TRBV27
CASSSWTHNEQFF,TGTGCCAGCAGCTCATGGACCCACAATGAGCAGTTCTTC,NA,TRBJ2-1,NA,TRBV7-9
CASNGGSMNTEAFF,TGCGCCAGCAATGGGGGGTCGATGAACACTGAAGCTTTCTTT,few,TRBJ1-1,NA,TRBV5-1
CASSVGVKNEKLFF,TGTGCCAGCAGCGTAGGGGTCAAGAATGAAAAACTGTTTTTT,NA,TRBJ1-4,NA,TRBV9
CASSSPQGVAEAFF,TGTGCCAGCAGTTCCCCGCAGGGGGTCGCTGAAGCTTTCTTT,NA,TRBJ1-1,TRBD1,TRBV12-3/TRBV12-4
CASSFQQGISEQFF,TGCGCCAGCAGCTTCCAACAGGGGATCAGTGAGCAGTTCTTC,NA,TRBJ2-1,TRBD1,TRBV5-1
CASSLPGQGRETQYF,TGTGCCAGCAGCTTACCGGGACAGGGTCGGGAGACCCAGTACTTC,NA,TRBJ2-5,TRBD1,TRBV5-6